These 9 T cell receptor beta chains originate from one sample sequenced in a study of blood T cell repertoires in COVID-19. Method: immunoSEQ multiplex PCR; TCRdb's copy keeps in-frame clones and lacks some. The table shows about 97,000 clones, with 80% to 90% occurring only once. The sequenced material came from peripheral blood. The receptors stem from a human donor in a cohort sampled during active COVID-19.

The chain combines TRBV24-1 with TRBJ2-1; 7 bases fit TRBD2. The trim removed 4 bases at V and 0 bases at J, leaving 5 bases unmatched. Germline CDR1 and CDR2: KGHDR and SFDVKD. The CDR3 is 16 residues long. CDR3: CATSDFRTSSYNEQFF. The CDR3 DNA sequence: TGTGCCACCAGTGACTTCCGGACTAGCTCCTACAATGAGCAGTTCTTC.

This sequence joins TRBV5-6 and TRBJ1-1; TRBD1 aligns across 7 bases. The length of the CDR3 is 14 residues. The germline CDR1 and CDR2 sequences are SGHDT and YYEEEE. V trimming: 2 bases; J trimming: 1 base; junction bases outside the gene matches: 2. The CDR3 protein is CASSFRQGNTEAFF. Here the CDR3 DNA reads TGTGCCAGCAGCTTTCGACAGGGGAACACTGAAGCTTTCTTT.

V gene TRBV27 combines with J gene TRBJ2-1, with 9 bases aligning to TRBD2. Losses at the gene ends were 4 bases for V and 4 bases for J; bases not matched to a gene: 11. The CDR3 is made up of 17 amino acids. Germline-derived CDR1 and CDR2 are MNHEY and SMNVEV (reference sequence). CDR3 region: CASSSRGGGAEYNEQFF. The CDR3 region has the DNA TGTGCCAGCAGTTCAAGAGGCGGGGGGGCCGAATACAATGAGCAGTTCTTC.

The rearrangement joins TRBV20-1 to TRBJ2-7; D is unclear. Trimming took 6 bases from V and 3 from J, leaving 6 bases between them. Looked up from germline, CDR1 is DFQATT and CDR2 is SNEGSKA (reference sequence). The CDR3 contains 10 residues. In nucleotides, the CDR3 is TGCAGTGCCGGGTTCTACGAGCAGTACTTC. Amino acid sequence: CSAGFYEQYF.

This rearrangement joins TRBV6-5 to TRBJ2-1; 10 bases agree with TRBD2. J was trimmed by 4 bases and V by 6 bases; bases with no gene match: 6. Per germline, CDR1 MNHEY and CDR2 SVGAGI. The CDR3 spans 15 residues. The CDR3 is CASSRSGGEYNEQFF. CDR3 DNA sequence: TGTGCCAGCAGCCGAAGCGGGGGGGAGTACAATGAGCAGTTCTTC.

J is TRBJ2-3 and V is TRBV4-2, with TRBD1 as a possible D gene (5 bases). The V end lost 0 bases, the J end lost 1 base, and 8 bases lay between the germline ends. Per germline, CDR1 LGHNA and CDR2 YNFKEQ. This CDR3 spans 15 amino acids. CDR3 loop: CASSQEGRGTDTQYF. CDR3 bases: TGTGCCAGCAGCCAAGAGGGCAGGGGCACAGATACGCAGTATTTT.

This chain joins TRBV27 and TRBJ2-7; 8 nucleotides agree with TRBD2. CDR1 and CDR2 (germline): MNHEY, SMNVEV (reference sequence). After removal of 6 bases from V and 5 bases from J, the junction contained 12 bases not matched to a gene. CDR3 length equals 15 residues. CDR3: CASSPPRGGLHEQYF. The DNA of the CDR3 is TGTGCCAGCAGCCCCCCCCGGGGGGGGTTACACGAGCAGTACTTC.

This clone was found a few times. The chain recombines TRBV20-1 with TRBJ2-7; 7 positions match TRBD1. Germline lookup yields CDR1 DFQATT and CDR2 SNEGSKA (reference sequence). The V and J ends lost 3 bases and 2 bases, in that order; junction bases with no gene match: 4. This CDR3 is built from 13 residues. The chain's CDR3 is CSASRQGTYEQYF. DNA of the CDR3: TGCAGTGCTAGTCGACAGGGTACCTACGAGCAGTACTTC.

The genes are TRBV24-1 and TRBJ2-1, with TRBD1 matching 9 bases. The CDR3 consists of 16 residues. With V trimmed by 4 bases and J by 8 bases, 11 bases remained unmatched. The germline V gene encodes CDR1 KGHDR and CDR2 SFDVKD. DNA for the CDR3: TGTGCCACCAGTGACCCCGGGACAGGGATAAATGATGAGCAGTTCTTC. Its protein product is CATSDPGTGINDEQFF.